These 19 T cell receptor beta chains were all obtained from the same sample, sequenced in a study of shared clonotypes between healthy human individuals (dated by TCRdb to 2018 to 2020). For the CD8 naive samples, CD45RO-negative cells were positively selected for CCR7, yielding a CD45RA+CCR7+ population from which TemRA cells were excluded. The method behind the library was the immunoSEQ multiplex PCR assay. In its TCRdb copy, this immuneACCESS table keeps in-frame sequences only and misses some clones. Where compared with another copy, unresolved V genes explain less than half of these, and the others have no known cause. For this sample there are some 1,900,000 clones; about 95% appear just once. The leading ten clones occupy 0.9% to 1.5% of the sample. What was sequenced was naive CD8+ T cells sorted from blood. The cell subset or site label, read with the paper, signifies: CD45RA+CCR7+. All receptors derive from a man aged 18 to 30 in good health.

J is TRBJ2-7 and V is TRBV6-1, with D perhaps TRBD1 (5 bases). Germline V lookup: CDR1 MNHNS, CDR2 SASEGT. The CDR3 runs to 14 residues. V lost 0 bases to trimming and J lost 5 bases, with 11 bases between them. CDR3 sequence reads: CASSEAGQGNEQYF. The CDR3 DNA sequence: TGTGCCAGCAGTGAAGCGGGCCAGGGCAACGAGCAGTACTTC.

The chain combines TRBV5-6 with TRBJ2-7, with 11 positions matching TRBD1. V lost 1 base to trimming and J lost 2 bases; unmatched junction nucleotides: 5. CDR3 size: 16 residues. Germline CDR1 SGHDT, CDR2 YYEEEE. In nucleotides, the CDR3 is TGTGCCAGCAGCTTGATAGGGACAGGGGGGACCTACGAGCAGTACTTC. Protein product: CASSLIGTGGTYEQYF.

The chain recombines TRBV11-2 with TRBJ2-1; D not resolved. From germline, CDR1 is SGHAT and CDR2 FQNNGV. CDR3 length: 15 amino acids. Trimming cost V 5 bases and J 2 bases, with 13 bases left between them. CDR3 residues: CASSLSVAAYNEQFF. The CDR3 DNA reads as TGTGCCAGCAGCCTATCGGTAGCCGCCTACAATGAGCAGTTCTTC.

This clone has just one count. The V gene is TRBV19, the J gene TRBJ1-1; D gene ambiguous. The CDR3 has 15 residues. Germline V gene lookup returns CDR1 LNHDA and CDR2 SQIVND (reference sequence). Trimming cost V 7 bases and J 2 bases, with 17 bases left between them. CDR3: CASIPPDGDNTEAFF. DNA for the CDR3: TGTGCCAGTATCCCCCCGGACGGAGATAACACTGAAGCTTTCTTT. The whole variable domain, remainder taken from reference TRBV19 and TRBJ1-1, is DGGITQSPKYLFRKEGQNVTLSCEQNLNHDAMYWYRQDPGQGLRLIYYSQIVNDFQKGDIAEGYSVSREKKESFPLTVTSAQKNPTAFYLCASIPPDGDNTEAFFGQGTRLTVV.

V usage is TRBV7-2 and J usage is TRBJ2-5, with 9 bases that match TRBD1. This CDR3 comprises 15 residues. V gave up 1 base and J gave up 8 bases; unmatched junction bases: 8. Germline loops: CDR1 SGHTA, CDR2 FQGNSA. The CDR3 region is CASSLVTGQGSTQYF. The CDR3 nucleotides read TGTGCCAGCAGCTTAGTTACAGGACAGGGGTCAACCCAGTACTTC. Using reference TRBV7-2 and TRBJ2-5 for the parts outside the CDR3, the full variable domain is GAGVSQSPSNKVTEKGKDVELRCDPISGHTALYWYRQSLGQGLEFLIYFQGNSAPDKSGLPSDRFSAERTGGSVSTLTIQRTQQEDSAVYLCASSLVTGQGSTQYFGPGTRLLVL.

Remarks on this clone: In the same sample, other DNA sequences code for this CDR3. The chain employs TRBV27 and TRBJ2-7, with 10 nucleotides matching TRBD1. CDR3 size: 15 residues. From germline, CDR1 is MNHEY and CDR2 SMNVEV (reference sequence). V was pared by 5 bases and J by 1 base, with 5 bases of the junction left unmatched. CDR3 amino acids: CASSLGTGVSYEQYF. The CDR3 DNA reads TGTGCCAGCAGTCTTGGGACAGGGGTTTCCTACGAGCAGTACTTC.

This chain links TRBV5-1 with TRBJ2-5, with D uncertain. The CDR3 is 15 residues long. Between the trimmed V and J ends, which lost 1 base and 1 base, there was a span of 11 bases. Germline V gene sequence: CDR1 SGHRS, CDR2 YFSETQ. DNA of the CDR3: TGCGCCAGCAGCTTGAGGTCGGAACGCCAAGAGACCCAGTACTTC. Its translation: CASSLRSERQETQYF.

The chain links TRBV6-5 to TRBJ2-7, with no clear D. V was trimmed by 10 bases and J by 3 bases, leaving 16 bases between them. CDR3 length: 13 residues. Germline CDR1 is MNHEY and CDR2 is SVGAGI. DNA for the CDR3: TGTGCCACCCGTTTAGGAGACAACTACGAGCAGTACTTC. This gives the protein CATRLGDNYEQYF.

Comments on this clone: Other DNA sequences within the sample encode an identical CDR3. The chain uses TRBV11-2 and TRBJ2-7, with a weak D call TRBD2 (6 bases). The CDR3 loop spans 14 amino acids. Trimming cost V 5 bases and J 2 bases, with 13 bases left between them. Germline V gives CDR1 SGHAT, CDR2 FQNNGV. The DNA of the CDR3 is TGTGCCAGCAGCATCGGAGGGTCGACCTACGAGCAGTACTTC. Its protein product is CASSIGGSTYEQYF.

Of note for this clone: Different DNA sequences within this sample yield the same CDR3. The chain combines TRBV9 with TRBJ2-2; D perhaps matches TRBD1 (5 bases). This CDR3 spans 16 amino acids. Germline CDR1 SGDLS, CDR2 YYNGEE. V was pared by 0 bases and J by 4 bases, with 13 bases between. The CDR3 protein is CASSVVPGWGTGELFF. Here the CDR3 DNA reads TGTGCCAGCAGCGTAGTGCCAGGGTGGGGCACCGGGGAGCTGTTTTTT.

This clone was seen only once. The sample carries other DNA sequences with the same CDR3. The rearrangement joins TRBV18 to TRBJ2-7; 7 nucleotides line up with TRBD1. The J segment lost 2 bases and the V segment lost 3 bases, leaving 4 bases of the junction unmatched. Germline V CDR1 and CDR2: KGHSH, LQKENI. The CDR3 totals 14 residues. This CDR3 is CASSPGDRPYEQYF. The CDR3 bases are TGTGCCAGCTCACCCGGGGACAGACCCTACGAGCAGTACTTC.

The CDR3 sequence: CASILGTGGLRNSPLHF. CDR3 DNA: TGTGCCAGCATTCTAGGGACAGGGGGTCTTCGTAATTCACCCCTCCACTTT. V usage is TRBV2 and J usage is TRBJ1-6; 11 bases map to TRBD1. Losses at the gene ends were 7 bases for V and 6 bases for J; bases not matched to a gene: 11. The CDR3 consists of 17 residues. CDR1 SNHLY and CDR2 FYNNEI come from the germline V gene.

This rearrangement joins TRBV18 to TRBJ1-3; D is unresolved. Per the germline V gene, CDR1 is KGHSH and CDR2 is LQKENI. Trimming stripped 3 bases from V and 0 bases from J, with 15 bases between. The CDR3 has 17 amino acids. The CDR3 is CASSPYTTYSSGNTIYF. As DNA, the CDR3 is TGTGCCAGCTCACCGTATACCACTTACAGCTCTGGAAACACCATATATTTT.

The CDR3 loop is CASSFGQSYEQYF. The CDR3 DNA reads TGTGCCAGCAGCTTCGGACAGTCTTACGAGCAGTACTTC. The chain uses TRBV14 and TRBJ2-7; a weak D match, TRBD1 (6 bases). V lost 5 bases to trimming and J lost 4 bases, with 12 bases between them. Germline CDR1 and CDR2: SGHDN and FVKESK. There are 13 residues in the CDR3.

The V call is TRBV25-1, the J call TRBJ1-2, with D perhaps matching TRBD1 (5 bases). The germline V gene encodes CDR1 MGHDK and CDR2 SYGVNS. V shed 3 bases and J shed 4 bases, with 12 bases lying between them. The CDR3 totals 14 residues. The CDR3 nucleotides read TGTGCCAGCAGTGACCTTAACGGGGGCTATGGCTACACCTTC. It is translated as CASSDLNGGYGYTF.

The CDR3 spells CASSLLGGGEWEQYF. In DNA, the CDR3 is TGTGCCAGCAGCTTACTGGGCGGGGGCGAATGGGAGCAGTACTTC. The chain joins TRBV7-9 to TRBJ2-7, with D perhaps matching TRBD2 (7 bases). The CDR3 runs to 15 residues. V lost 2 bases, J lost 7 bases, and 18 bases lay in between. Looked up from germline, CDR1 is SEHNR and CDR2 is FQNEAQ (reference sequence).

V is TRBV6-1 and J is TRBJ1-1; D unclear. CDR3 length: 16 amino acids. Between the trimmed V and J ends, which lost 2 bases and 4 bases, there was a span of 17 bases. The germline CDR1 and CDR2 sequences are MNHNS and SASEGT. The CDR3 here is CASSELSLSIGTEAFF. CDR3 nucleotide sequence: TGTGCCAGCAGTGAATTGAGCCTTTCCATCGGCACTGAAGCTTTCTTT.

V gene TRBV5-6 combines with J gene TRBJ1-2; D unresolved. Trimming removed 0 bases from V and 8 bases from J, with 11 bases in between. The germline CDR1 and CDR2 sequences are SGHDT and YYEEEE. The CDR3 is made up of 13 amino acids. The CDR3 region has the DNA TGTGCCAGCAGCTTGGCTGGGGAGGAGGGCTACACCTTC. Its translation: CASSLAGEEGYTF.

This clone was detected only once. V and J are TRBV4-1 and TRBJ1-5, with 12 bases identical to TRBD1. Per germline, CDR1 MGHRA and CDR2 YSYEKL. This CDR3 contains 15 residues. J lost 5 bases, V lost 4 bases, and 3 bases had no gene match. CDR3 sequence reads: CASSRGTGGDQPQHF. CDR3 nucleotide sequence: TGCGCCAGCAGCCGAGGGACAGGGGGCGATCAGCCCCAGCATTTT.